Listed here is a single T cell receptor beta chain. CDR1 SEHNR and CDR2 FQNEAQ come from the germline V gene (reference sequence). With V trimmed by 5 bases and J by 7 bases, 11 bases remained unmatched. This CDR3 comprises 16 residues. Methods used by the authors: Using reference gene primer amplification, nucleated cell counts were estimated. Produced via immunoSEQ multiplex PCR; TCRdb's table is partial and in-frame only. V and J calls and clone size come straight from that table; D and trimming were deduced from the DNA. Of roughly 58,000 clones listed, approximately 70% were seen once; the top ten hold around half. These data belong to a study of blood T cell repertoires in COVID-19. Study in general: Nucleic acid was either cDNA or gDNA, and it came from T cells, B-cell-depleted T cells, or PBMCs.

Individuals drawn from under 30 US areas were about 18 to 95 years old. Participant reports of clinical history set cohort assignment. J is TRBJ2-7 and V is TRBV7-9, with TRBD2 matching 13 bases. The sequence was obtained from a woman in her fifties or sixties who had been exposed to COVID-19. Specimen: PBMCs or T cells enriched from blood (not recorded which). CDR3 protein: CASSASGTSGTREQYF. CDR3 bases: TGTGCCAGCAGCGCCTCCGGGACTAGCGGGACTAGAGAGCAGTACTTC.